This is a list of T cell receptor beta chains from one sample in a study of T cells after yellow fever vaccination. TCRdb reanalysed the 5' RACE reads using MiXCR and keeps one entry per CDR3 protein. This sample yields hundreds of thousands of distinct CDR3 sequences, of which 15% to 20% are seen a single time; roughly an eighth belongs to the top ten. The sequenced sample was PBMCs, obtained 15 days after the yellow fever booster vaccination. Receptor source: a man between 25 and 39 years old who received the YFV17D yellow fever vaccine. Each CDR3 is given with its conserved first and last residue. Fields, in order: J gene, clone size, D gene, V gene, CDR3 DNA, CDR3 protein. D genes are given only for firm matches. The listing skips clone size in some rows; elsewhere it reads once, few, many or a size class.

J gene: TRBJ2-1; clone size: few; D gene: TRBD2; V gene: TRBV7-9; CDR3 DNA: TGTGCCAGCAGCTTAGAGGTAGCGGGAGGGCTCAATGAGCAGTTCTTC; CDR3 protein: CASSLEVAGGLNEQFF
J gene: TRBJ2-6; clone size: NA; D gene: NA; V gene: TRBV5-1; CDR3 DNA: TGCGCCAGCAGCTCATCACTTACTGGGGCCAACGTCCTGACTTTC; CDR3 protein: CASSSSLTGANVLTF
J gene: TRBJ2-3; clone size: NA; D gene: TRBD2; V gene: TRBV20-1; CDR3 DNA: TGCAGTGCTAGAGAACCAGCGGGAGGCACAGATACGCAGTATTTT; CDR3 protein: CSAREPAGGTDTQYF
J gene: TRBJ1-4; clone size: NA; D gene: NA; V gene: TRBV3-1; CDR3 DNA: TGTGCCAGCAGCCTAAAAGGTGCAGGGGAGAAACTGTTTTTT; CDR3 protein: CASSLKGAGEKLFF
J gene: TRBJ2-3; clone size: few; D gene: TRBD2; V gene: TRBV12-3/TRBV12-4; CDR3 DNA: TGTGCCAGCAGTAAACTAGCGGTAACAGATACGCAGTATTTT; CDR3 protein: CASSKLAVTDTQYF
J gene: TRBJ2-7; clone size: few; D gene: TRBD2; V gene: TRBV13; CDR3 DNA: TGTGCCAGCAGCTTGGGACTAGCGGGAGGGGCGAACGAGCAGTACTTC; CDR3 protein: CASSLGLAGGANEQYF
J gene: TRBJ2-5; clone size: NA; D gene: NA; V gene: TRBV5-1; CDR3 DNA: TGCGCCAGCAGTCTCATCCAGCAAGAGACCCAGTACTTC; CDR3 protein: CASSLIQQETQYF
J gene: TRBJ2-5; clone size: few; D gene: TRBD2; V gene: TRBV5-4; CDR3 DNA: TGTGCCAGCAGCCCGCGGACTAGCGGGAGTGAGACCCAGTACTTC; CDR3 protein: CASSPRTSGSETQYF
J gene: TRBJ2-1; clone size: NA; D gene: TRBD2; V gene: TRBV4-3; CDR3 DNA: TGCGCCAGCAGCCAAGAGTCAGCGGGGGGGTTCTCCTACAATGAGCAGTTCTTC; CDR3 protein: CASSQESAGGFSYNEQFF
J gene: TRBJ2-5; clone size: few; D gene: NA; V gene: TRBV28; CDR3 DNA: TGTGCCAGCAGCCTGTGGGCCAGGGGACAAGAGACCCAGTACTTC; CDR3 protein: CASSLWARGQETQYF
J gene: TRBJ2-2; clone size: NA; D gene: NA; V gene: TRBV12-3/TRBV12-4; CDR3 DNA: TGTGCCAGCATAGCAGGACCCCTAAACACCGGGGAGCTGTTTTTT; CDR3 protein: CASIAGPLNTGELFF
J gene: TRBJ2-1; clone size: few; D gene: TRBD2; V gene: TRBV20-1; CDR3 DNA: TGCAGTGCTAGGGGAGCGGGACTATACAATGAGCAGTTCTTC; CDR3 protein: CSARGAGLYNEQFF
J gene: TRBJ2-2; clone size: few; D gene: NA; V gene: TRBV7-2; CDR3 DNA: TGTGCCAGCAGCACGAGGTTGGGGAAGAACACCGGGGAGCTGTTTTTT; CDR3 protein: CASSTRLGKNTGELFF
J gene: TRBJ1-2; clone size: NA; D gene: NA; V gene: TRBV20-1; CDR3 DNA: TGCAGTGCTAGAGTGGGTAGCGGGGTTGATGGCTACACCTTC; CDR3 protein: CSARVGSGVDGYTF
J gene: TRBJ2-6; clone size: many; D gene: NA; V gene: TRBV19; CDR3 DNA: TGTGCCAGTAGTGCCTGGGACTCTGGGGCCAACGTCCTGACTTTC; CDR3 protein: CASSAWDSGANVLTF
J gene: TRBJ2-1; clone size: few; D gene: NA; V gene: TRBV7-2; CDR3 DNA: TGTGCCAGCAGCTTGGGAGGTATTAGCGAGCAGTTCTTC; CDR3 protein: CASSLGGISEQFF
J gene: TRBJ1-1; clone size: NA; D gene: NA; V gene: TRBV2; CDR3 DNA: TGTGCCAGCAGCAACCCCGGAGGGGGTGAAGCTTTCTTT; CDR3 protein: CASSNPGGGEAFF
J gene: TRBJ2-1; clone size: few; D gene: TRBD2; V gene: TRBV6-1; CDR3 DNA: TGTGCCAGCAGTGAGTTAGGCGGGAGCTCCTACAATGAGCAGTTCTTC; CDR3 protein: CASSELGGSSYNEQFF
J gene: TRBJ2-2; clone size: few; D gene: NA; V gene: TRBV20-1; CDR3 DNA: TGCAGTGCTAGACTCGCGGATTCAGTCACCGGGGAGCTGTTTTTT; CDR3 protein: CSARLADSVTGELFF
J gene: TRBJ2-5; clone size: NA; D gene: NA; V gene: TRBV4-2; CDR3 DNA: TGTGCCAGCAGCCAAGATGCGGCCGGGTGGGAGACCCAGTACTTC; CDR3 protein: CASSQDAAGWETQYF
J gene: TRBJ1-3; clone size: NA; D gene: NA; V gene: TRBV20-1; CDR3 DNA: TGCAGTGCTAGAGATAGTAGGGTCGGAAACACCATATATTTT; CDR3 protein: CSARDSRVGNTIYF
J gene: TRBJ2-7; clone size: NA; D gene: NA; V gene: TRBV24-1; CDR3 DNA: TGTGCCACCAGTGAAGGTCCGCGGACATGGAAGCAGTACTTC; CDR3 protein: CATSEGPRTWKQYF
J gene: TRBJ2-5; clone size: NA; D gene: NA; V gene: TRBV7-6; CDR3 DNA: TGTGCCAGCAGCTTTGGGAGGACCCAGTACTTC; CDR3 protein: CASSFGRTQYF
J gene: TRBJ1-1; clone size: many; D gene: NA; V gene: TRBV7-2; CDR3 DNA: TGTGCCAGCAGCCCTAGGATGGACACTGAAGCTTTCTTT; CDR3 protein: CASSPRMDTEAFF
J gene: TRBJ1-1; clone size: NA; D gene: NA; V gene: TRBV12-3/TRBV12-4; CDR3 DNA: TGTGCCAGCAGTCCGGCCCAGGGGGCTTTCTTT; CDR3 protein: CASSPAQGAFF
J gene: TRBJ2-1; clone size: NA; D gene: TRBD2; V gene: TRBV27; CDR3 DNA: TGTGCCAGCAGTTTAAAGGCGGGAGGGATGTACAATGAGCAGTTCTTC; CDR3 protein: CASSLKAGGMYNEQFF
J gene: TRBJ2-1; clone size: NA; D gene: NA; V gene: TRBV24-1; CDR3 DNA: TGTGCCACCAGTCCGGGACATTACAATGAGCAGTTCTTC; CDR3 protein: CATSPGHYNEQFF
J gene: TRBJ2-7; clone size: few; D gene: TRBD2; V gene: TRBV4-3; CDR3 DNA: TGCGCCAGCAGCTCCGAGACTAGCGGGGCCTCCCTCGAGCAGTACTTC; CDR3 protein: CASSSETSGASLEQYF
J gene: TRBJ2-7; clone size: NA; D gene: TRBD2; V gene: TRBV6-5; CDR3 DNA: TGTGCCAGCAGACTAGGCCCCCCTGGGGGGGCCTACGAGCAGTACTTC; CDR3 protein: CASRLGPPGGAYEQYF
J gene: TRBJ2-7; clone size: NA; D gene: TRBD2; V gene: TRBV3-1; CDR3 DNA: TGTGCCAGCAGCCATACTAGCGGGAAGGACGAGCAGTACTTC; CDR3 protein: CASSHTSGKDEQYF
J gene: TRBJ2-1; clone size: few; D gene: TRBD2; V gene: TRBV12-3/TRBV12-4; CDR3 DNA: TGTGCCAGCAGTTCTCTAGCGGGTAACGTGAGCTCCTACAATGAGCAGTTCTTC; CDR3 protein: CASSSLAGNVSSYNEQFF
J gene: TRBJ2-7; clone size: NA; D gene: TRBD2; V gene: TRBV30; CDR3 DNA: TGTGCCTGGAGTCCTCCGAGGACTAGCGGCCACGAGCAGTACTTC; CDR3 protein: CAWSPPRTSGHEQYF
J gene: TRBJ2-3; clone size: NA; D gene: NA; V gene: TRBV27; CDR3 DNA: TGTGCCAGCGGAGTTACTAGCACAGATACGCAGTATTTT; CDR3 protein: CASGVTSTDTQYF
J gene: TRBJ2-5; clone size: few; D gene: TRBD1; V gene: TRBV6-5; CDR3 DNA: TGTGCCAGCAGTTACTCAGGGCAGGGGGTAAGCCAAGAGACCCAGTACTTC; CDR3 protein: CASSYSGQGVSQETQYF
J gene: TRBJ2-7; clone size: few; D gene: TRBD2; V gene: TRBV7-2; CDR3 DNA: TGTGCCAGCAGCCAGAGCGGGAAGGCGTTTTGGGAGCAGTACTTC; CDR3 protein: CASSQSGKAFWEQYF
J gene: TRBJ1-1; clone size: NA; D gene: NA; V gene: TRBV29-1; CDR3 DNA: TGCAGCGTTGTCAGGCTCACTGAAGCTTTCTTT; CDR3 protein: CSVVRLTEAFF
J gene: TRBJ2-3; clone size: few; D gene: NA; V gene: TRBV20-1; CDR3 DNA: TGCAGTGCTAGAGATCCCAGCGGCTCAGGGGATACGCAGTATTTT; CDR3 protein: CSARDPSGSGDTQYF
J gene: TRBJ2-2; clone size: few; D gene: NA; V gene: TRBV19; CDR3 DNA: TGTGCCAGTAGTTTATACTCGAACACCGGGGAGCTGTTTTTT; CDR3 protein: CASSLYSNTGELFF
J gene: TRBJ1-6; clone size: few; D gene: NA; V gene: TRBV27; CDR3 DNA: TGTGCCAGCAGCCAGAAAGGGTATAATTCACCCCTCCACTTT; CDR3 protein: CASSQKGYNSPLHF
J gene: TRBJ2-7; clone size: NA; D gene: TRBD1; V gene: TRBV6-5; CDR3 DNA: TGTGCCAGCAGTTACTCCGCCCGGACAGGAGTCATCTACGAGCAGTACTTC; CDR3 protein: CASSYSARTGVIYEQYF
J gene: TRBJ2-1; clone size: NA; D gene: NA; V gene: TRBV7-9; CDR3 DNA: TGTGCCAGCAGCTTCCTAGCGAACTCCTACAATGAGCAGTTCTTC; CDR3 protein: CASSFLANSYNEQFF
J gene: TRBJ2-1; clone size: NA; D gene: NA; V gene: TRBV6-5; CDR3 DNA: TGTGCCAGCAGTTACGTTCGGGACAATGAGCAGTTCTTC; CDR3 protein: CASSYVRDNEQFF